This T cell receptor (beta chain) came from a study of T cell responses to AZD1222 COVID-19 vaccine. Study overall: Pooling covered second doses at about 4 or about 12 weeks. Study-level results: At baseline, just 5 or 6 AZD1222 recipients tested seropositive.

Worth noting for this clone: No antigen is known for it.

Data came from immunoSEQ multiplex PCR; TCRdb stores just in-frame clones and leaves some out. The sample holds 130,000 or so clones, under 95% seen once. The sample consisted of peripheral blood, taken on day 0 of AZD1222 vaccination. The clonotype originates from an adult in good health.

CDR3 region: CASSLSSGANEKLFF. In DNA, the CDR3 is TGTGCCAGCAGCTTATCCTCAGGGGCTAATGAAAAACTGTTTTTT. The chain joins TRBV7-8 to TRBJ1-4; D is possibly TRBD1 (6 bases). The germline V gene encodes CDR1 SGHVS and CDR2 FQNEAQ. The CDR3 is made up of 15 amino acids. V was cut by 2 bases and J by 3 bases, with 10 bases left in between.